This T cell receptor (beta chain) appears in the sequencing data of a study of blood T cell repertoires in COVID-19. Study information: Samples came from the United States, Italy and Spain, spanning acute and convalescent COVID-19.

The trim removed 5 bases at V and 6 bases at J, leaving 4 bases unmatched. Germline values: CDR1 SEHNR, CDR2 FQNEAQ (reference sequence). The CDR3 consists of 15 residues. This table comes from immunoSEQ multiplex PCR, and its TCRdb copy is limited to in-frame clones, with some not included. The sample has over 100,000 clones; 91% are singletons. This TCR was recovered from a human donor in a cohort sampled during active COVID-19. Sequencing was carried out using peripheral blood. The chain carries TRBV7-9 and TRBJ2-2; TRBD2 agrees at 12 bases. The CDR3 DNA is TGTGCCAGCAGCCTGACTAGCGGGAGTCCCGGGGAGCTGTTTTTT. The encoded protein is CASSLTSGSPGELFF.